Listed here is a single T cell receptor beta chain. Its matching antigen is unknown. With 3 bases clipped from V and 2 bases from J, the junction kept 4 bases outside the gene matches. Germline V gene data show CDR1 as WNHNN and CDR2 as SYGVQD (reference sequence). There are 16 residues in the CDR3. RNA transcripts yielded amplified TCR beta CDR3 regions. The HTBI primer set drove a first-round RT-PCR of the TCR CDR3. TCRdb passed the multiplex PCR reads through MiXCR, listing each CDR3 protein once. Of around 580,000 distinct CDR3 sequences detected, over 15% appear once; the ten largest clones hold 18%. The data originate from a study of T cells in Graves' hyperthyroidism and ophthalmopathy. Patients counted as stable if ophthalmopathy did not develop within 18 months. Broader study findings: Clonotypes that were expanded in thyroid above 0.001 mostly appeared in blood too.

The chain links TRBV10-1 to TRBJ2-1, with 10 bases fitting TRBD1. The sequence derives from a woman aged 18-29 years with Graves' hyperthyroidism. Sequenced input: blood. CDR3 residues: CASSDPGTGAYNEQFF. The CDR3 DNA reads TGCGCCAGCAGTGACCCCGGGACAGGGGCCTACAATGAGCAGTTCTTC.